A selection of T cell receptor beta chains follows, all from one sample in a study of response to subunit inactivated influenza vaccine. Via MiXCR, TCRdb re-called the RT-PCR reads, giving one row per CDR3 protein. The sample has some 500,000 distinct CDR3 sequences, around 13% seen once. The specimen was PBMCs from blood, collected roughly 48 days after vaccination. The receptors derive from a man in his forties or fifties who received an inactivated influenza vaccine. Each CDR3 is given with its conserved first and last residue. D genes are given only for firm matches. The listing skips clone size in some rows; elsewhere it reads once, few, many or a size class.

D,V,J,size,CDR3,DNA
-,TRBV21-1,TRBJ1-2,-,CASSSRAPGYGYTF,TGTGCCAGCAGCTCCCGGGCCCCGGGGTATGGCTACACCTTC
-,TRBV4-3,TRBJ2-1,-,CDSSQEGGFYNEQFF,TGCGACAGCAGCCAAGAAGGGGGGTTTTACAATGAGCAGTTCTTC
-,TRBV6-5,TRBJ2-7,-,CASSYDSYSSYEQYF,TGTGCCAGCAGTTACGACAGTTATAGCTCCTACGAGCAGTACTTC
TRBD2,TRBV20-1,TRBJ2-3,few,CSARTSGGRPDTQYF,TGCAGTGCCAGGACTAGCGGGGGGAGACCAGATACGCAGTATTTT
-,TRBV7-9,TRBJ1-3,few,CASSAAGVIVNTIYF,TGTGCCAGCAGCGCTGCAGGGGTAATAGTAAACACCATATATTTT
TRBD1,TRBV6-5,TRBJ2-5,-,CASSYRPGGWETQYF,TGTGCCAGCAGTTACAGACCAGGGGGCTGGGAGACCCAGTACTTC
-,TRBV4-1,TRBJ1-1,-,CASSPGGASATLEAFF,TGCGCCAGCAGCCCCGGGGGAGCCAGTGCCACTCTTGAAGCTTTCTTT
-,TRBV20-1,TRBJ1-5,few,CSAILQGYSSNQPQHF,TGCAGTGCTATTCTACAGGGTTATTCCAGCAATCAGCCCCAGCATTTT
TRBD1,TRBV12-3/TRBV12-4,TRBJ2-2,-,CASSRTGATGELFF,TGTGCCAGCAGTCGGACAGGGGCCACCGGGGAGCTGTTTTTT
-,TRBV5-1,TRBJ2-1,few,CASSLYSSGLSYNEQFF,TGCGCCAGCAGCTTGTACAGCTCGGGTTTGTCCTACAATGAGCAGTTCTTC
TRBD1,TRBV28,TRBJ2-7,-,CASSPLQGSSYEQYF,TGTGCCAGCAGTCCACTACAGGGGAGTTCCTACGAGCAGTACTTC
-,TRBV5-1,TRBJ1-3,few,CASSLGRGGNTIYF,TGCGCCAGCAGCTTGGGTAGGGGAGGCAACACCATATATTTT
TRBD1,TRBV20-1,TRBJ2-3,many,CSARRDRGGISTDTQYF,TGCAGTGCGCGCCGGGACAGGGGGGGGATAAGCACAGATACGCAGTATTTT
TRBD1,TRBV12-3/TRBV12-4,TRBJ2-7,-,CASSLSGARQGMPREQYF,TGTGCCAGCAGTTTGTCGGGGGCACGACAGGGGATGCCCAGGGAGCAGTACTTC
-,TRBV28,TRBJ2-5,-,CASPPGWLRAFQETQYF,TGTGCCAGCCCCCCGGGCTGGCTGAGGGCTTTTCAAGAGACCCAGTACTTC
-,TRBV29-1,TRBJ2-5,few,CSVSHGETQYF,TGCAGCGTTAGCCACGGGGAGACCCAGTACTTC
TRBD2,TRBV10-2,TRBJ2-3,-,CASSGRLAGVTDTQYF,TGCGCCAGCAGTGGAAGGCTAGCGGGGGTAACAGATACGCAGTATTTT
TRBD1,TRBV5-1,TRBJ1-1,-,CATGTGTNTEAFF,TGCGCCACCGGGACAGGGACGAACACTGAAGCTTTCTTT